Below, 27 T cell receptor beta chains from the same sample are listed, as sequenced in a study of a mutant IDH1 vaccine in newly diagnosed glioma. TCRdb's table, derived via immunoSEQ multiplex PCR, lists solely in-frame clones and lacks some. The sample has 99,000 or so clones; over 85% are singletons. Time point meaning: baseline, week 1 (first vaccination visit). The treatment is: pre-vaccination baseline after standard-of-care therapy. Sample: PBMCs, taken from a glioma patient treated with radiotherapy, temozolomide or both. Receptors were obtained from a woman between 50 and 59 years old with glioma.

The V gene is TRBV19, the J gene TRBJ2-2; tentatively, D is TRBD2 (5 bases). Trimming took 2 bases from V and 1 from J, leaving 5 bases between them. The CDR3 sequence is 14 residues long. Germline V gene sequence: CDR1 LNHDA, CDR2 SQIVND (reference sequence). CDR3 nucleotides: TGTGCCAGTAGTATACGGGGGAACACCGGGGAGCTGTTTTTT. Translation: CASSIRGNTGELFF.

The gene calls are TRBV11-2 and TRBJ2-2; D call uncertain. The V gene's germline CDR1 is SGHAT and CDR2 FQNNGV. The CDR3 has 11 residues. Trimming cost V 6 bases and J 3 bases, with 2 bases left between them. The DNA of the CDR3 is TGTGCCAGCAGGTACACCGGGGAGCTGTTTTTT. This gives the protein CASRYTGELFF.

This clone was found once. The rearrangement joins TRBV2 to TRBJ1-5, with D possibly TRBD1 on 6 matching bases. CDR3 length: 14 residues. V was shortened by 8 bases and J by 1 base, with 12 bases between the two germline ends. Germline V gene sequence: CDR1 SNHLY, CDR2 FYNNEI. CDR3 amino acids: CASRRGSSNQPQHF. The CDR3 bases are TGTGCCAGCCGCAGGGGCTCAAGCAATCAGCCCCAGCATTTT.

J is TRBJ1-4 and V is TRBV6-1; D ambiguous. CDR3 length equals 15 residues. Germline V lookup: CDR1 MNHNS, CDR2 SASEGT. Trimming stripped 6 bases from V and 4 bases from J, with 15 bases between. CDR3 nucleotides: TGTGCCAGCAGGGGAGGGAGCGTCGGTAATGAAAAACTGTTTTTT. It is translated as CASRGGSVGNEKLFF.

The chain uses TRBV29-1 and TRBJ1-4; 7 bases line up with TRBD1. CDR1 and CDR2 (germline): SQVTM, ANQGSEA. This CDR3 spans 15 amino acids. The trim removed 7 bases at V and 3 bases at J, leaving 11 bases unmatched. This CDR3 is CSARGSGTANEKLFF. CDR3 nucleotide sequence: TGCAGCGCGAGAGGGTCCGGGACAGCTAATGAAAAACTGTTTTTT.

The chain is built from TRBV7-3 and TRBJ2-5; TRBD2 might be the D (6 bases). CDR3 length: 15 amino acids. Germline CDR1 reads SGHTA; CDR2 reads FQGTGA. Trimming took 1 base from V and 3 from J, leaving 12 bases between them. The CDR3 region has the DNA TGTGCCAGCAGCTTAAGAGGACTACGGAAAGAGACCCAGTACTTC. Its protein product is CASSLRGLRKETQYF.

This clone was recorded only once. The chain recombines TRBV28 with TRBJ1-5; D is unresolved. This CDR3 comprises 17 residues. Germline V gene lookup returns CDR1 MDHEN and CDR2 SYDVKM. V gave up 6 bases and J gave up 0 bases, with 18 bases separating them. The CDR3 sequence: CASSPSSQPTSNQPQHF. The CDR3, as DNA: TGTGCCAGCAGCCCTTCGTCGCAGCCAACTAGCAATCAGCCCCAGCATTTT.

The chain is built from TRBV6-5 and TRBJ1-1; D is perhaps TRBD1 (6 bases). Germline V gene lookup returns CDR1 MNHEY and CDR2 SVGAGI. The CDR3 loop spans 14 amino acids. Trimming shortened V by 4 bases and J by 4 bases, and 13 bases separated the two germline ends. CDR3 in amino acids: CASSSQGMGTEAFF. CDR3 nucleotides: TGTGCCAGCAGTTCCCAGGGGATGGGCACTGAAGCTTTCTTT.

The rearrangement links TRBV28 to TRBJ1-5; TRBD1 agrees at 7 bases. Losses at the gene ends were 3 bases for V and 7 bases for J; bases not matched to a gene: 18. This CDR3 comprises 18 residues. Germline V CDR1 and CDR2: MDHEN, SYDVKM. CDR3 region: CASSFLSYRQGIRQPQHF. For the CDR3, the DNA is TGTGCCAGCAGTTTTTTGTCCTATAGACAGGGTATAAGGCAGCCCCAGCATTTT.

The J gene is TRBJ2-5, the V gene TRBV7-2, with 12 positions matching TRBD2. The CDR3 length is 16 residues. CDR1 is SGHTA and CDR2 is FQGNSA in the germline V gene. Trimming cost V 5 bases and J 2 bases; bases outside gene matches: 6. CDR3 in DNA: TGTGCCAGCAGCGCCTCTAGCGGGAGGGGTCAAGAGACCCAGTACTTC. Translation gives CASSASSGRGQETQYF.

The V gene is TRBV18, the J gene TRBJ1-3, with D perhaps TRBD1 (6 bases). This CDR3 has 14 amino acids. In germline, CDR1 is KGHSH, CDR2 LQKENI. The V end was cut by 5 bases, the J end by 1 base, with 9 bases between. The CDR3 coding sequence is TGTGCCAGCTCAATCGGACAGTCTGGAAACACCATATATTTT. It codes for CASSIGQSGNTIYF.

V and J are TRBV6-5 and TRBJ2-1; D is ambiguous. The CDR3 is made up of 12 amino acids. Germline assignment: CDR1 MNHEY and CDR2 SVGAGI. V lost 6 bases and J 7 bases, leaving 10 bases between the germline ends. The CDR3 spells CASRPLGNEQFF. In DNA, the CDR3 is TGTGCCAGCAGACCTTTAGGGAATGAGCAGTTCTTC.

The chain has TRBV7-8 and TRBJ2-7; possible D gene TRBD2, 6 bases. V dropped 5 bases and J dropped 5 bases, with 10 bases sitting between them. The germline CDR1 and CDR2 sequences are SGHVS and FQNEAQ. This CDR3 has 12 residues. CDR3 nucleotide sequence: TGTGCCAGCAGCCCCGGGGGTCACGAGCAGTACTTC. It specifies CASSPGGHEQYF. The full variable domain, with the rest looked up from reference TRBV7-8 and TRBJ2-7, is GAGVSQSPRYKVAKRGQDVALRCDPISGHVSLFWYQQALGQGPEFLTYFQNEAQLDKSGLPSDRFFAERPEGSVSTLKIQRTQQEDSAVYLCASSPGGHEQYFGPGTRLTVT.

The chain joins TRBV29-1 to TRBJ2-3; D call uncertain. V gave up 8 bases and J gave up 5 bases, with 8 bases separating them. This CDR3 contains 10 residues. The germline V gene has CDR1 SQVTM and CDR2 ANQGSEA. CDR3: CSLGVDTQYF. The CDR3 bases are TGCAGCCTTGGAGTAGATACGCAGTATTTT.

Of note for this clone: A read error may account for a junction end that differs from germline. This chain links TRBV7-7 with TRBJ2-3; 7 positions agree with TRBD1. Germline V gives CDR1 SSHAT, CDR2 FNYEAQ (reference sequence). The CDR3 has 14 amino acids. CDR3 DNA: TGTGCTAGCAGCCGAGACAGGGCCGCAGATACGCAGTATTTT. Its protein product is CASSRDRAADTQYF.

The CDR3 nucleotides read TGTGCCACCAGCAGAGATGTCGGGGACTACACCTTC. It specifies CATSRDVGDYTF. The V and J genes are TRBV15 and TRBJ1-2, with no clear D. CDR1 is LNHNV and CDR2 is YYDKDF in the germline V gene (reference sequence). CDR3 length: 12 residues. V was clipped by 0 bases and J by 10 bases, with 9 bases between them.

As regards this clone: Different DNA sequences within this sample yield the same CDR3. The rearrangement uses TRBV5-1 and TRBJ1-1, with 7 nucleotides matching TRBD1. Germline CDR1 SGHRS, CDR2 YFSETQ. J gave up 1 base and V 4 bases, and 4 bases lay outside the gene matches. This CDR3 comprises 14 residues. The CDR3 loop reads CASSLQGTNTEAFF. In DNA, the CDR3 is TGCGCCAGCAGCCTACAGGGGACGAACACTGAAGCTTTCTTT.

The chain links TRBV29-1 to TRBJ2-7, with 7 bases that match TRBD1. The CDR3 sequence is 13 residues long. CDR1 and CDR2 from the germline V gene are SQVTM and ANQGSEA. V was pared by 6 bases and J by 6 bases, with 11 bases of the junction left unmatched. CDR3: CSVGTVALGEQYF. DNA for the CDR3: TGCAGCGTCGGGACAGTGGCCCTCGGCGAGCAGTACTTC.

CDR3 nucleotide sequence: TGTGCCAGCAGTTTACAAGAGACCCAGTACTTC. Its translation is CASSLQETQYF. The chain uses TRBV6-6 and TRBJ2-5; D unresolved. Germline values: CDR1 MNHNY, CDR2 SVGAGI (reference sequence). The ends were cut back, 4 bases at V and 2 bases at J, with 2 bases in the middle. The CDR3 is 11 residues long.

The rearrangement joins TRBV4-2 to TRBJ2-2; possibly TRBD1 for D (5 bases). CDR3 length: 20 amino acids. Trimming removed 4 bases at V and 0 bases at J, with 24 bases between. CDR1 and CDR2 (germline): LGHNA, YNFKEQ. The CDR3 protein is CASSPWAGSAFQANTGELFF. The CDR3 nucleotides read TGTGCCAGCAGCCCTTGGGCAGGGTCGGCATTTCAAGCGAACACCGGGGAGCTGTTTTTT.

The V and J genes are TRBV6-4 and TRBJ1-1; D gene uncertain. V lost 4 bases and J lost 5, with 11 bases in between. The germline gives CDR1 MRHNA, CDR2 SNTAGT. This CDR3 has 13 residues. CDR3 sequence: CASSATPETEAFF. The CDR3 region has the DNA TGTGCCAGCAGTGCCACCCCCGAAACTGAAGCTTTCTTT.

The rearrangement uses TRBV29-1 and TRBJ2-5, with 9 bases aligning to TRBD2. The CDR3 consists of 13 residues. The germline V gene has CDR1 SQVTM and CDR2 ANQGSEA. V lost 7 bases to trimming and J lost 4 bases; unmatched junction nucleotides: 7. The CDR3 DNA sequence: TGCAGCGGTAGCGGGAGTCGGGGAGAGACCCAGTACTTC. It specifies CSGSGSRGETQYF.

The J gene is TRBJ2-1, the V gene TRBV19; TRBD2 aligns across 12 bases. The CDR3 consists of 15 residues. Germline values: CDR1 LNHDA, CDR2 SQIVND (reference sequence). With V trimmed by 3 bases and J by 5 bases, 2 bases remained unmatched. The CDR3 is CASSMTSGSHNEQFF. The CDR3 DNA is TGTGCCAGTAGTATGACTAGCGGGAGTCACAATGAGCAGTTCTTC.

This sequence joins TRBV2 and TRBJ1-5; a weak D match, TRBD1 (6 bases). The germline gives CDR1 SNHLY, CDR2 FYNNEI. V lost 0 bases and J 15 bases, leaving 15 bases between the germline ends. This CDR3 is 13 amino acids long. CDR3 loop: CASSEALQGSLHF. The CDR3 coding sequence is TGTGCCAGCAGTGAAGCGCTACAGGGTTCCTTGCATTTT.

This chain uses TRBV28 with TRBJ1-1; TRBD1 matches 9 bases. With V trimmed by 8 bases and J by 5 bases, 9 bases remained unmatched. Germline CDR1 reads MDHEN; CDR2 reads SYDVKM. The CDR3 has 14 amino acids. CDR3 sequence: CASGLDRGLTEAFF. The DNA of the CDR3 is TGTGCCAGCGGCCTTGACAGGGGGTTAACTGAAGCTTTCTTT.

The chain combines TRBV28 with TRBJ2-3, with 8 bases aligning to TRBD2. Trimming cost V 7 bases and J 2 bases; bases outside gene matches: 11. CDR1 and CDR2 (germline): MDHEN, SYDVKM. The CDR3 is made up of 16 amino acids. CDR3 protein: CASTTVRGGDTDTQYF. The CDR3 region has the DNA TGTGCCAGCACCACGGTCCGGGGGGGGGACACAGATACGCAGTATTTT.

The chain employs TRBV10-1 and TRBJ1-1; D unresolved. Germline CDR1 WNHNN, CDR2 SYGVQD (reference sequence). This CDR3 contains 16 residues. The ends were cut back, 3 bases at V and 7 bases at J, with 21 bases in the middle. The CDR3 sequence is CASSDHLGEPAVEAFF. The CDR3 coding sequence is TGCGCCAGCAGTGACCATCTGGGTGAGCCAGCCGTTGAAGCTTTCTTT.